A selection of T cell receptor beta chains follows, all from one sample in a study of blood T cells in healthy people across ages. MiXCR, applied by TCRdb to the 5' RACE reads, yields one record per CDR3 protein. Of fewer than 2,000,000 distinct CDR3 sequences in the sample, about 32% were seen once. Material: blood. These receptors originate from a woman aged 25 to 39 in good health. CDR3s leave out the opening cysteine and the closing phenylalanine or tryptophan. Some rows have no size entry. The others give once, few or many, or a class for an expanded clone.

TRBJ2-1,TRBV9,NA,ASSNGGWNEQF
TRBJ2-2,TRBV19,NA,ATLLGGEQGRIGELF
TRBJ2-2,TRBV6-1,few,ASSQRGGTGELF
TRBJ2-5,TRBV12-3/TRBV12-4,NA,ASSKREFQETQY
TRBJ1-2,TRBV6-4,NA,ASREGPRYGYT
TRBJ1-5,TRBV27,NA,ASSPGTSAAQPQH
TRBJ1-1,TRBV12-3/TRBV12-4,few,ASSLGAGKTEAF
TRBJ2-7,TRBV4-2,NA,ASSQDEMGQGDYEQY
TRBJ2-1,TRBV4-2,few,ASSQMGLAGIYNEQF
TRBJ2-3,TRBV6-5,few,ASGEITGGADTQY
TRBJ1-2,TRBV27,NA,ASSAEWGGYGYT
TRBJ2-5,TRBV11-2,many,ASSLNNQETQY
TRBJ1-3,TRBV28,NA,ASSSSTGGTGNTIY
TRBJ2-7,TRBV9,NA,ASSDRSGSSYNEQY
TRBJ1-1,TRBV15,NA,ATSRGSEAF
TRBJ2-7,TRBV20-1,NA,SAAPLLFGVGYEQY
TRBJ2-1,TRBV3-1,NA,ASSQLTSTEQF
TRBJ2-7,TRBV27,NA,ASSSFGGESYEQY
TRBJ2-7,TRBV9,NA,ASSTRDGIYEQY
TRBJ2-4,TRBV7-8,once,ASSLSAANEQY
TRBJ1-6,TRBV5-1,once,ASSLVIGPPLH
TRBJ1-1,TRBV20-1,NA,SARDTQNTEAF
TRBJ2-1,TRBV3-1,NA,ASSQGGQVHEQF
TRBJ2-1,TRBV10-3,NA,AISESRTSGIPTNEQF
TRBJ1-2,TRBV6-1,NA,ASSVGDSLCGYT
TRBJ1-2,TRBV29-1,few,SANGGYPYGYT
TRBJ2-7,TRBV2,NA,ATRWRGGTYEQY
TRBJ1-5,TRBV20-1,NA,SAPTGRTGNQPQH